These T cell receptor beta chains were read from a single sample in a study of T cell responses to AZD1222 COVID-19 vaccine. Sequencing was performed with immunoSEQ multiplex PCR; in TCRdb, only in-frame clones are kept and a portion is missing. This sample yields about 180,000 clones, of which 80% to 90% are seen a single time; approximately 0.49% belongs to the top ten. Here the sequenced sample was peripheral blood, taken on day 0 of AZD1222 vaccination. The receptors shown here come from an adult in good health. The CDR3 runs from the conserved cysteine through the conserved F or W. Fields, in order: J gene, CDR3 length, V gene, D gene, clone size, CDR3 DNA, CDR3 protein. A D gene is named only where the DNA matches it firmly. Some rows mark clone size as missing; the rest say once, few, many or name a class of expanded clone.

TRBJ1-2 | 14 | TRBV4-1 | TRBD1 | NA | TGCGCCAGCAGCCAAGAAGAAGGGGGCGGTGGCTACACCTTC | CASSQEEGGGGYTF
TRBJ2-7 | 11 | TRBV27 | NA | NA | TGTGCCAGCAGTGGAAGCGGGGAGCAGTACTTC | CASSGSGEQYF
TRBJ1-5 | 14 | TRBV7-2 | NA | NA | TGTGCCAGCAGCTTAGACATTAGCAATCAGCCCCAGCATTTT | CASSLDISNQPQHF
TRBJ2-1 | 17 | TRBV24-1 | TRBD2 | NA | TGTGCCACCAGTGACTCTAGCGGGAGGGCCTTGGTCAATGAGCAGTTCTTC | CATSDSSGRALVNEQFF
TRBJ2-1 | 15 | TRBV28 | TRBD2 | NA | TGTGCCAGCAGGCGGGGACTAGCGGGAGTCGGTGAGCAGTTCTTC | CASRRGLAGVGEQFF
TRBJ2-1 | 16 | TRBV4-2 | NA | NA | TGTGCCAGCAGCCAGGGGGGGACAAGCTCCTACAATGAGCAGTTCTTC | CASSQGGTSSYNEQFF
TRBJ2-7 | 12 | TRBV11-2 | NA | NA | TGTGCCAGCACCCCGACTTTATACGAGCAGTACTTC | CASTPTLYEQYF
TRBJ1-1 | 15 | TRBV15 | NA | NA | TGTGCCACCAGCGGGCGGACAATGGGGAACACTGAAGCTTTCTTT | CATSGRTMGNTEAFF
TRBJ1-2 | 13 | TRBV3-1/TRBV3-2 | NA | once | TGTGCCAGCAGCCCCGGGGCTTCCTATGGCTACACCTTC | CASSPGASYGYTF
TRBJ2-1 | 15 | TRBV7-9 | TRBD1 | NA | TGTGCCAGCAGCTCAAGACAGGGGAGGAACAATGAGCAGTTCTTC | CASSSRQGRNNEQFF
TRBJ1-1 | 15 | TRBV9 | NA | NA | TGTGCCAGCAGCGTAGATCAGACGCCGAACACTGAAGCTTTCTTT | CASSVDQTPNTEAFF
TRBJ1-2 | 14 | TRBV3-1/TRBV3-2 | NA | NA | TGTGCCAGCAGCCAAGATCGGGGGAGATATGGCTACACCTTC | CASSQDRGRYGYTF
TRBJ1-2 | 14 | TRBV6-6 | TRBD1 | NA | TGTGCCAGCAGTTACTCAGACAGGGGCCGGGGCTACACCTTC | CASSYSDRGRGYTF
TRBJ1-1 | 15 | TRBV10-3 | NA | NA | TGTGCCATCAAGGCCGAGGGACGGGTGAACACTGAAGCTTTCTTT | CAIKAEGRVNTEAFF
TRBJ1-2 | 15 | TRBV2 | TRBD1 | NA | TGTGCCAGCAGGAGCCTGAGGGACAGGGATAGTGGCTACACCTTC | CASRSLRDRDSGYTF
TRBJ1-5 | 13 | TRBV19 | NA | NA | TGTGCCAGTAGGGTGGGTTTTTATCAGCCCCAGCATTTT | CASRVGFYQPQHF
TRBJ1-2 | 13 | TRBV30 | TRBD1 | NA | TGTGCCTGGAGTGTACAGGGGGTCTATGGCTACACCTTC | CAWSVQGVYGYTF